The next 6 T cell receptor beta chains were all read from a single sample in a study of graft-versus-host responses after intestinal transplantation (dated by TCRdb to 2020 to 2022). Their specific antigens are unknown. The time point tag for this specimen amounts to: cells obtained before transplantation from donor or recipient. Library preparation used the immunoSEQ multiplex PCR assay. This immuneACCESS table, as held by TCRdb, lists in-frame sequences with V and J called but not all clones. Of the missing ones, under half trace to an unresolved V gene in checked studies; the others have no known cause. Within this sample are under 65,000 clones, with almost 95% of them counted one time only. The ten largest clones capture approximately 0.4% of the sample. The starting material was unstimulated CD4+ T cells sorted from spleen or lymph node cells, obtained before transplant. The receptors were sampled from a human donor who was the organ donor for an intestinal transplant.

The gene calls are TRBV4-2 and TRBJ2-5; either TRBD1 or TRBD2 may fit D (6 bases each). Germline CDR1 reads LGHNA; CDR2 reads YNFKEQ. The CDR3 runs 15 residues. Trimming cost V 0 bases and J 5 bases, with 13 bases left between them. CDR3 sequence (DNA): TGTGCCAGCAGCCAAGATGATCGGGGGCGGGAGACCCAGTACTTC. Encoded protein: CASSQDDRGRETQYF.

This clone was seen once. V usage is TRBV5-6 and J usage is TRBJ1-1; TRBD1 aligns across 7 bases. CDR3 length: 13 residues. With 1 base clipped from V and 4 bases from J, the junction kept 1 base outside the gene matches. Germline CDR1 SGHDT, CDR2 YYEEEE. This chain's CDR3 is CASSLNRGTEAFF. CDR3 sequence (DNA): TGTGCCAGCAGCTTGAACAGGGGCACTGAAGCTTTCTTT.

This chain joins TRBV2 and TRBJ2-3, with TRBD2 matching 7 bases. Germline CDR1 is SNHLY and CDR2 is FYNNEI. The CDR3 is 15 residues long. J was trimmed by 4 bases and V by 3 bases; bases with no gene match: 7. Here the CDR3 reads CASSDERGQPDTQYF. For the CDR3, the DNA is TGTGCCAGCAGTGACGAGCGGGGTCAGCCAGATACGCAGTATTTT.

The V and J genes are TRBV7-9 and TRBJ2-5, with 9 bases that match TRBD1. The V and J ends lost 3 bases and 5 bases, in that order; junction bases with no gene match: 7. This CDR3 is built from 15 residues. Germline CDR1 is SEHNR and CDR2 is FQNEAQ (reference sequence). For the CDR3, the DNA is TGTGCCAGCAGCTTTTGGGACAGGGAAAGGGAGACCCAGTACTTC. This codes for CASSFWDRERETQYF.

This clone appeared a single time. The gene calls are TRBV5-1 and TRBJ1-1; D unresolved. Germline CDR1 reads SGHRS; CDR2 reads YFSETQ. The CDR3 consists of 15 residues. V lost 0 bases, J lost 1 base, and 10 bases lay in between. The CDR3 bases are TGCGCCAGCAGCTTGGATAAATTAAAGAACACTGAAGCTTTCTTT. Translating gives CASSLDKLKNTEAFF.

The chain employs TRBV5-5 and TRBJ1-4; no reliable D call. V dropped 1 base and J dropped 0 bases, with 10 bases sitting between them. Germline-derived CDR1 and CDR2 are SGHKS and YYEKEE (reference sequence). The CDR3 consists of 16 residues. CDR3 nucleotides: TGTGCCAGCAGCTTGTTAACAGCTACAACTAATGAAAAACTGTTTTTT. Its translation is CASSLLTATTNEKLFF.